This TCR beta chain was captured in a study of T cells in women clearing cervical HPV infection. Study background: Case blood drawn at lesion detection; control blood after infection cleared. HLA type stays a possible confounder, typing being limited.

Notes on the study in general: Associations may precede or follow infection; HPV-specific or memory T cells were not isolated.

The V segment lost 7 bases and the J segment 6 bases; nucleotides outside the gene matches: 4. In germline, CDR1 is LNHDA, CDR2 SQIVND (reference sequence). The CDR3 loop spans 12 amino acids. Worth noting for this clone: Antigen: not known. The CDR3 end falls 3 residues outside the read, so it is completed with the germline J gene.

Libraries were prepared by immunoSEQ multiplex PCR; TCRdb keeps only in-frame clonotypes and omits some of them. Its table records about 17,000 clones. The chain combines TRBV19 with TRBJ2-7, with TRBD2 matching over 9 bases. Material for sequencing was blood buffy coat. The clonotype was recovered from a woman aged 18 to 69 with a cervical HPV16 infection that either progressed to CIN3+ or cleared (not recorded which). CDR3 sequence: CASKGLAGEQYF. The sequenced part of the CDR3 DNA is TGTGCCAGTAAGGGACTAGCCGGCGAG.